Here is one T cell receptor beta chain with its context. The sample is drawn from a study of shared clonotypes between healthy human individuals. V lost 3 bases and J 2 bases, leaving 11 bases between the germline ends. Germline CDR1 and CDR2: SGHNT and YYREEE (reference sequence). The CDR3 has 14 amino acids. The table came from immunoSEQ multiplex PCR; TCRdb's copy has only in-frame clones and leaves some out. The repertoire includes over a million clones, more than 95% of them detected once, and approximately 1% sits in the top ten. This chain joins TRBV5-4 and TRBJ2-5; possibly TRBD1 for D (5 bases). The receptor was isolated from a man in his thirties or forties in good health. The sequenced material came from naive CD4+ T cells sorted from blood. Stated subset: CD45RA+ positively selected. The CDR3 region is CASSSDRVQETQYF. In nucleotides, the CDR3 is TGTGCCAGCAGCTCTGACAGAGTACAAGAGACCCAGTACTTC.